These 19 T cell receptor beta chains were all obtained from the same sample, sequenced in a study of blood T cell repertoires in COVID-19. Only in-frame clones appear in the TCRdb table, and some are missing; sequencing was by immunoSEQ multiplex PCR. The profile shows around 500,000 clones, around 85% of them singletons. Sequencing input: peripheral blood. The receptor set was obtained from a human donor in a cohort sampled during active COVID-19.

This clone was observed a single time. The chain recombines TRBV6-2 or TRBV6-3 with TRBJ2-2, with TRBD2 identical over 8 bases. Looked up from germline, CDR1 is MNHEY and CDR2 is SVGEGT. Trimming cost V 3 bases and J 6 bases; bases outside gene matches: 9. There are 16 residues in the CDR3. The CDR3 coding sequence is TGTGCCAGCAGTTATCGAGCGGGAGAGGGGGCCGGGGAGCTGTTTTTT. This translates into CASSYRAGEGAGELFF.

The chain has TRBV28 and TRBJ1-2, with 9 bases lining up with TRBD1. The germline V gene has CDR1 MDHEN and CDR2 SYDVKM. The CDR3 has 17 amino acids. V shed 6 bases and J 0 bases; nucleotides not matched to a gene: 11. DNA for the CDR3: TGTGCCAGCAGATCCACAGGGGGCGTAGGAACTAACTATGGCTACACCTTC. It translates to CASRSTGGVGTNYGYTF.

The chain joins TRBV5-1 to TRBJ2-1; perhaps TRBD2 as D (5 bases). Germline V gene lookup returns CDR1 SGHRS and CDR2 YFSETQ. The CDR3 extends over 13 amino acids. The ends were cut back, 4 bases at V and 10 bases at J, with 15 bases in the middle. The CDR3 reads CASSLPARGEQFF. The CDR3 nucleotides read TGCGCCAGCAGCCTTCCGGCCAGAGGGGAGCAGTTCTTC.

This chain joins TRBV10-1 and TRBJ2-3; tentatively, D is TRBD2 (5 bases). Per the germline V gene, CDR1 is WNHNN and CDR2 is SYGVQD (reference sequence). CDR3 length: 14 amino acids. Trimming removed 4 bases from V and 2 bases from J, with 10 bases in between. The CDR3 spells CASSGGLITDTQYF. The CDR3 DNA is TGCGCCAGCAGTGGCGGACTCATCACAGATACGCAGTATTTT.

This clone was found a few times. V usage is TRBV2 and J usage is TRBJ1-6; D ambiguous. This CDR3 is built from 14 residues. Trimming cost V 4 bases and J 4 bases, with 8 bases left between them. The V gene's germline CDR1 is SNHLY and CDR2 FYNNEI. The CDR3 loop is CASSVTVYNSPLHF. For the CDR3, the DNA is TGTGCCAGCAGTGTAACGGTTTATAATTCACCCCTCCACTTT. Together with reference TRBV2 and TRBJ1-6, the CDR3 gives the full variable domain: EPEVTQTPSHQVTQMGQEVILRCVPISNHLYFYWYRQILGQKVEFLVSFYNNEISEKSEIFDDQFSVERPDGSNFTLKIRSTKLEDSAMYFCASSVTVYNSPLHFGNGTRLTVT.

The CDR3 nucleotides are TGTGCCAGCAGTGAGGGAGGACTAGCGGGAGTTTACAATGAGCAGTTCTTC. As protein: CASSEGGLAGVYNEQFF. The chain is built from TRBV25-1 and TRBJ2-1; 13 bases agree with TRBD2. From germline, CDR1 is MGHDK and CDR2 SYGVNS. The CDR3 sequence is 17 residues long. V shed 3 bases, J shed 4 bases, and the junction held 6 bases outside the gene matches.

The chain's CDR3 is CASSGQGVGETQYF. The CDR3 region has the DNA TGTGCCAGCAGTGGACAGGGGGTCGGAGAGACCCAGTACTTC. The J gene is TRBJ2-5, the V gene TRBV2; 9 nucleotides agree with TRBD1. Germline assignment: CDR1 SNHLY and CDR2 FYNNEI. This CDR3 has 14 residues. V gave up 4 bases and J gave up 4 bases; unmatched junction bases: 4. Full variable domain (remainder filled in from reference TRBV2 and TRBJ2-5): EPEVTQTPSHQVTQMGQEVILRCVPISNHLYFYWYRQILGQKVEFLVSFYNNEISEKSEIFDDQFSVERPDGSNFTLKIRSTKLEDSAMYFCASSGQGVGETQYFGPGTRLLVL.

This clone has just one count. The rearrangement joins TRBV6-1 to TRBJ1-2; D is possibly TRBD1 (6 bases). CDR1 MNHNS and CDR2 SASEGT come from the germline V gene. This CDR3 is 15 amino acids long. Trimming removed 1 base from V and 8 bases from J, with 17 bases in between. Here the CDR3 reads CASSEGIGGPWGYTF. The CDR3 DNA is TGTGCCAGCAGTGAAGGTATTGGGGGCCCCTGGGGCTACACCTTC.

The DNA for the CDR3 is TGTGCCAGCAGTTCCGCGGGGTCCGGGCAGCCCCAGCATTTT. Translating it yields CASSSAGSGQPQHF. V and J are TRBV28 and TRBJ1-5; no reliable D call. Deletions cut 4 bases from V and 7 bases from J, with 14 bases between. The CDR3 runs 14 residues. Germline CDR1 reads MDHEN; CDR2 reads SYDVKM. The full variable domain, with the rest looked up from reference TRBV28 and TRBJ1-5, is DVKVTQSSRYLVKRTGEKVFLECVQDMDHENMFWYRQDPGLGLRLIYFSYDVKMKEKGDIPEGYSVSREKKERFSLILESASTNQTSMYLCASSSAGSGQPQHFGDGTRLSIL.

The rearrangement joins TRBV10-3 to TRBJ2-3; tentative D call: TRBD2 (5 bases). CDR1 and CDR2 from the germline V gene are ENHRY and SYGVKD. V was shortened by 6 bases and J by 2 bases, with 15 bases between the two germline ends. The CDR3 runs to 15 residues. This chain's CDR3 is CAISPSRRPTDTQYF. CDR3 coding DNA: TGTGCCATCAGCCCAAGCCGGAGGCCCACAGATACGCAGTATTTT.

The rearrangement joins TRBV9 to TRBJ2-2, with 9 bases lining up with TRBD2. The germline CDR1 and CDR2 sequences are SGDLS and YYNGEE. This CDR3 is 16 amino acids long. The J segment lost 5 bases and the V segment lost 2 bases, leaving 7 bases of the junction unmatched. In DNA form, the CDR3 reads TGTGCCAGCAGCGTCGCGGGAGGGCCCGTAACCGGGGAGCTGTTTTTT. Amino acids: CASSVAGGPVTGELFF.

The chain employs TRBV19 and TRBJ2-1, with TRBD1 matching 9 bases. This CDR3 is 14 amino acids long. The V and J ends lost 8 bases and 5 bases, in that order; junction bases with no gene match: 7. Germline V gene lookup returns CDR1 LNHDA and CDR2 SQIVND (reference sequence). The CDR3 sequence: CASPWDRVNNEQFF. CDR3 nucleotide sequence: TGTGCCAGTCCTTGGGACAGGGTAAACAATGAGCAGTTCTTC.

For the CDR3, the DNA is TGTGCCAGCAGCTTACGACCGGGGATCTCTGGGGCCAACGTCCTGACTTTC. Translating it yields CASSLRPGISGANVLTF. The rearrangement links TRBV11-2 to TRBJ2-6, with D maybe TRBD2 (5 bases). V gave up 2 bases and J gave up 0 bases, with 11 bases separating them. CDR1 SGHAT and CDR2 FQNNGV come from the germline V gene. The CDR3 covers 17 residues.

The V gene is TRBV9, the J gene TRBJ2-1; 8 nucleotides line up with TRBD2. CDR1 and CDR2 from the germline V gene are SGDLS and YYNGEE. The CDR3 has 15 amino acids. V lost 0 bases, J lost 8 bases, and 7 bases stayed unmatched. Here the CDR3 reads CASSVGTGGHHEQFF. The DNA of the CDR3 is TGTGCCAGCAGCGTAGGAACGGGAGGGCATCATGAGCAGTTCTTC.

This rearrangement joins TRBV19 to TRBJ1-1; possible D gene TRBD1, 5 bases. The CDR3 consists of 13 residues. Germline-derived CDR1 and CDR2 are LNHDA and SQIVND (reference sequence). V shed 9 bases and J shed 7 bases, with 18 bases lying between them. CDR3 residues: CASAQSGGIEAFF. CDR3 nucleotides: TGTGCCAGCGCACAGAGTGGGGGGATTGAAGCTTTCTTT.

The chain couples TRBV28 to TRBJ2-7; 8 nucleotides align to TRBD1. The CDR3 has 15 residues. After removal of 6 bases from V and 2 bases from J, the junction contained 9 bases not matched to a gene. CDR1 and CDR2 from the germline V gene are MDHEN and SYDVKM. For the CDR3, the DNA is TGTGCCAGCAGCCCAAGACAGGGGACACCCTACGAGCAGTACTTC. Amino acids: CASSPRQGTPYEQYF.

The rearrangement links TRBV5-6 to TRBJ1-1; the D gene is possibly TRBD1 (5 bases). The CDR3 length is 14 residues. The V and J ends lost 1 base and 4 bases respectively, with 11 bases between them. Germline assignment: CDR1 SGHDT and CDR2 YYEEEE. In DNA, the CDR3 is TGTGCCAGCAGCTTGAGTTCTAGGGGCACTGAAGCTTTCTTT. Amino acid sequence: CASSLSSRGTEAFF.

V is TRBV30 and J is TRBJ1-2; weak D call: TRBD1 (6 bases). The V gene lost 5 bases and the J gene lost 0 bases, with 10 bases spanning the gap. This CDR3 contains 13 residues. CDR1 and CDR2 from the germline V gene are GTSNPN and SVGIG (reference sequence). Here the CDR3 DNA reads TGTGCCTGGCGGGACACCCCTAACTATGGCTACACCTTC. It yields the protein CAWRDTPNYGYTF.

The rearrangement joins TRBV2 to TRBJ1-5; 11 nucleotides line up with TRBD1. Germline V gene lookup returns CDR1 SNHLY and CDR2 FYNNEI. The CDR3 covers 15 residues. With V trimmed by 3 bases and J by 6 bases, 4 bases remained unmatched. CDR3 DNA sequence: TGTGCCAGCAGTGATAGGGACAGGGGGGGTCAGCCCCAGCATTTT. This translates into CASSDRDRGGQPQHF. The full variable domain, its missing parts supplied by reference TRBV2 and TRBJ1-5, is EPEVTQTPSHQVTQMGQEVILRCVPISNHLYFYWYRQILGQKVEFLVSFYNNEISEKSEIFDDQFSVERPDGSNFTLKIRSTKLEDSAMYFCASSDRDRGGQPQHFGDGTRLSIL.